This T cell receptor (beta chain) was recovered during a study of graft-versus-host responses after intestinal transplantation. The study's findings and limits: Early declines in HvG clones that occurred post-transplant were associated with peak circulating GvH clone levels. Recipient marrow held GvH clones, some first seen in ileum or blood.

Measured with immunoSEQ multiplex PCR; TCRdb has only the in-frame clones, and not every one. The profile shows approximately 18,000 clones, around 33% of them singletons. This clone was counted between two and nine times. Labeling with CFSE marked some 200,000 responder cells, which were plated with some 200,000 irradiated, violet-dye-labeled stimulator cells. The authors sorted proliferating CFSE-low CD3+CD4+ and CD3+CD8+ responders after the reaction. This CDR3 has 16 amino acids. The V and J ends lost 4 bases and 1 base, in that order; junction bases with no gene match: 9. Germline lookup yields CDR1 SGHRS and CDR2 YFSETQ.

The V call is TRBV5-1, the J call TRBJ2-5; 8 positions agree with TRBD1. The TCR sequence derives from a human patient who was an organ donor for intestinal transplantation. The input for sequencing was alloreactive CD4+ T cells from a mixed lymphocyte reaction culture, taken before transplantation. Subset described: CFSE-low proliferating T cells sorted from approximately six-day pre-transplant mixed lymphocyte reaction (GvH or HvG direction). The CDR3 loop reads CASSRLQGGTQETQYF. The CDR3 region has the DNA TGCGCCAGCAGCCGGCTACAGGGGGGAACCCAAGAGACCCAGTACTTC.